This TCR beta chain was retrieved from a study of regulatory T cells in long-lasting Graves disease. This clonotype has a count of ten or more. From germline, CDR1 is SGHAT and CDR2 FQNNGV. The CDR3 is 15 amino acids. V dropped 6 bases and J dropped 5 bases, with 19 bases sitting between them. Arm-PCR with iRepertoire HTBI primers amplified the CDR3 regions for these TCR beta libraries. MiXCR, applied by TCRdb to the multiplex PCR reads, yields one record per CDR3 protein. The profile covers under 500,000 distinct CDR3 sequences, with around 17% appearing a single time and over 8.5% taken by the ten largest. Sample time point: newly diagnosed GD, antithyroid drugs for less than 3 months. Extracted PBMC RNA gave rise to the TCR library. This same sample was also taken into another study, of T cells in Graves' hyperthyroidism and ophthalmopathy.

The starting material was peripheral blood mononuclear cells (PBMCs), obtained at new diagnosis, from a patient treated with antithyroid drugs. The clonotype was recovered from a woman aged 25 to 39 with Graves disease. The chain employs TRBV11-2 and TRBJ1-1, with D possibly matching TRBD1 (5 bases). In DNA, the CDR3 is TGTGCCAGCAGTCGCTCTGGGTGGGGGGGGACTGAAGCTTTCTTT. It is translated as CASSRSGWGGTEAFF.